This TCR beta chain was retrieved from a study of patients and donors after allogeneic stem cell transplantation. This CDR3 region has 15 residues. Between the trimmed V and J ends, which lost 4 bases and 6 bases, there was a span of 17 bases. The germline V gene has CDR1 LGHNA and CDR2 YNFKEQ. Each CDR3 protein is one row after TCRdb ran MiXCR on the RT-PCR reads. The sample comprises roughly 880,000 distinct CDR3 sequences, about a sixth of which are singletons, and 5% to 6.5% rests with the top ten. Sequencing was done on a sample of blood, either unsorted or a sorted T cell fraction (not recorded which). This rearrangement joins TRBV4-2 to TRBJ2-3; maybe TRBD2 (5 bases). The TCR was taken from a human donor who was either an allogeneic HSCT recipient or a stem cell or donor lymphocyte infusion donor (not recorded which). It is not recorded whose cells these are; they may come from a transplant donor. In DNA, the CDR3 is TGTGCCAGCAGCCCCGGACTCAGTCATAAGGATACGCAGTATTTT. Translated: CASSPGLSHKDTQYF.